This T cell receptor beta chain appears in the sequencing data of a study of blood T cells in healthy people across ages. Study-level points and caveats: PBMCs went unsorted, and a conclusive naive versus antigen-experienced comparison was therefore prevented.

Next came a second PCR, run for about 6 to 12 cycles, which used a sample-barcoded 5' primer along with a J-beta primer mix. MiXCR, run by TCRdb on the 5' RACE reads, gives a single entry per CDR3 protein. The sample includes about 1.4 million distinct CDR3 sequences, approximately 59% of them seen just once. Those donating, healthy Caucasian individuals from Russia, were aged about 6 to 90. As for this clonotype: Antigen specificity is unknown.

Sequenced: blood. The receptor was derived from a man aged 18 to 30 in good health.

The CDR3 bases are TGTGCCAGTAGTATCGACGTACCCTACGAGCAGTACTTC. It codes for CASSIDVPYEQYF. This chain connects TRBV19 to TRBJ2-7; no clear D gene. This CDR3 is built from 13 residues. The germline V gene encodes CDR1 LNHDA and CDR2 SQIVND (reference sequence). The germline V and J ends were trimmed by 3 bases and 2 bases, with 8 bases remaining between them.